A single sample is the source of the 23 T cell receptor beta chains below, sequenced in a study of cytomegalovirus exposure and HLA in healthy donors. 60 Vbeta and 13 Jbeta primers were used in PCR. Sequencing was performed with immunoSEQ multiplex PCR; in TCRdb, only in-frame clones are kept and a portion is missing. The sample contains 130,000 to 150,000 clones, about 80% of which appear only once. Sequencing used PBMCs. Receptors originate from a middle-aged man in good health and CMV-seronegative.

The chain has TRBV7-2 and TRBJ2-2; 7 bases map to TRBD1. From germline, CDR1 is SGHTA and CDR2 FQGNSA. The junction had 9 bases not matched to a gene; V was cut back by 6 bases and J by 2 bases. The CDR3 sequence is 16 residues long. The CDR3 here is CASRLTGTANTGELFF. In DNA, the CDR3 is TGTGCCAGCAGGCTCACCGGGACAGCAAACACCGGGGAGCTGTTTTTT.

The gene calls are TRBV7-9 and TRBJ1-4, with a weak D call TRBD1 (5 bases). The CDR3 consists of 13 residues. Germline lookup yields CDR1 SEHNR and CDR2 FQNEAQ (reference sequence). V was pared by 2 bases and J by 7 bases, with 8 bases between. CDR3 sequence (DNA): TGTGCCAGCAGCTTACAAGGGGTTGAAAAACTGTTTTTT. It yields the protein CASSLQGVEKLFF.

The J gene is TRBJ2-1, the V gene TRBV5-1; D is perhaps TRBD2 (5 bases). The germline CDR1 and CDR2 sequences are SGHRS and YFSETQ. Trimming shortened V by 7 bases and J by 5 bases, and 19 bases separated the two germline ends. CDR3 length: 15 amino acids. CDR3 bases: TGCGCCAGCGGAATCATTCCGAGCGGAGACAATGAGCAGTTCTTC. It is translated as CASGIIPSGDNEQFF.

This clone was seen a few times. The chain's CDR3 is CASSAPGGYTF. The CDR3, as DNA: TGTGCCAGCAGCGCCCCGGGGGGCTACACCTTC. This chain joins TRBV5-6 and TRBJ1-2; D not certain. V shed 4 bases and J shed 8 bases, with 9 bases lying between them. Per the germline V gene, CDR1 is SGHDT and CDR2 is YYEEEE. The CDR3 spans 11 residues.

The chain uses TRBV9 and TRBJ1-3; D may be TRBD1 (6 bases). The CDR3 spans 16 residues. Deletions cut 0 bases from V and 0 bases from J, with 10 bases between. Germline V CDR1 and CDR2: SGDLS, YYNGEE. Here the CDR3 DNA reads TGTGCCAGCAGCGTAGGAGGGGGGGTCTCTGGAAACACCATATATTTT. This sequence encodes CASSVGGGVSGNTIYF. Combining the CDR3 with reference TRBV9 and TRBJ1-3 gives the whole variable domain DSGVTQTPKHLITATGQRVTLRCSPRSGDLSVYWYQQSLDQGLQFLIQYYNGEERAKGNILERFSAQQFPDLHSELNLSSLELGDSALYFCASSVGGGVSGNTIYFGEGSWLTVV.

The chain combines TRBV19 with TRBJ1-3; possible D gene TRBD1, 5 bases. The V and J ends lost 6 bases and 0 bases respectively, with 12 bases between them. This CDR3 is 15 amino acids long. The germline gives CDR1 LNHDA, CDR2 SQIVND (reference sequence). CDR3 DNA sequence: TGTGCCAGTAGCGCCGGGGGGGGCTCTGGAAACACCATATATTTT. It is translated as CASSAGGGSGNTIYF.

This chain connects TRBV13 to TRBJ1-2; 10 positions match TRBD1. This CDR3 region has 16 residues. Germline CDR1 and CDR2: PRHDT and FYEKMQ (reference sequence). Germline trimming cut 5 bases from V and 4 bases from J; bases unmatched to any gene: 10. DNA for the CDR3: TGTGCCAGCAGCGGAGGACAGGGGGGAGTAATCTATGGCTACACCTTC. It yields the protein CASSGGQGGVIYGYTF.

The gene calls are TRBV6-5 and TRBJ1-2; perhaps TRBD1 as D (6 bases). Germline-derived CDR1 and CDR2 are MNHEY and SVGAGI. The CDR3 runs 14 residues. V was clipped by 6 bases and J by 2 bases, with 13 bases between them. The CDR3 sequence is CASSRGQTNYGYTF. CDR3 DNA sequence: TGTGCCAGCAGCCGTGGACAGACGAACTATGGCTACACCTTC.

The chain carries TRBV7-9 and TRBJ1-1, with 7 bases lining up with TRBD1. Trimming at V came to 5 bases and at J to 7 bases, leaving 7 bases not matched to a gene. CDR1 is SEHNR, CDR2 FQNEAQ, per germline (reference sequence). This CDR3 region has 13 residues. Written as DNA, the CDR3 is TGTGCCAGCAGCGTCCAGGGGGACATTGAAGCTTTCTTT. Amino acid sequence: CASSVQGDIEAFF.

V and J are TRBV11-3 and TRBJ2-5; 9 bases map to TRBD2. Losses at the gene ends were 0 bases for V and 2 bases for J; bases not matched to a gene: 10. Per germline, CDR1 SGHNT and CDR2 YENEEA. This CDR3 comprises 18 residues. CDR3 coding DNA: TGTGCCAGCAGCTTAGATTCCAGCGGGGGGCGTTATCAAGAGACCCAGTACTTC. Protein sequence: CASSLDSSGGRYQETQYF.

The chain links TRBV2 to TRBJ1-6, with 9 positions matching TRBD1. This CDR3 region has 16 residues. Germline values: CDR1 SNHLY, CDR2 FYNNEI. Germline trimming cut 7 bases from V and 2 bases from J; bases unmatched to any gene: 6. The CDR3 here is CASKRQGDAYNSPLHF. The CDR3 DNA reads TGTGCCAGCAAAAGACAGGGGGATGCCTATAATTCACCCCTCCACTTT. Filled out from reference TRBV2 and TRBJ1-6, the complete variable domain reads EPEVTQTPSHQVTQMGQEVILRCVPISNHLYFYWYRQILGQKVEFLVSFYNNEISEKSEIFDDQFSVERPDGSNFTLKIRSTKLEDSAMYFCASKRQGDAYNSPLHFGNGTRLTVT.

This clone has just a few counts. The germline gene is not matched at one end of the junction; a read error may be the cause. The chain carries TRBV9 and TRBJ1-3, with D possibly being TRBD1 (6 bases). Per the germline V gene, CDR1 is SGDLS and CDR2 is YYNGEE. The CDR3 has 10 amino acids. CDR3: CASSSRDIIF. Written as DNA, the CDR3 is TGTGCCAGCAGCAGCCGGGACATCATTTTT.

This chain connects TRBV6-6 to TRBJ2-7; 8 bases are a match to TRBD1. Germline CDR1 reads MNHNY; CDR2 reads SVGAGI (reference sequence). V gave up 5 bases and J gave up 7 bases; unmatched junction bases: 1. The CDR3 has 11 amino acids. DNA of the CDR3: TGTGCCAGCAGTAGGGACAGGGAGCAGTACTTC. This gives the protein CASSRDREQYF.

This chain links TRBV19 with TRBJ2-3; TRBD2 aligns across 8 bases. The ends lost 9 bases at V and 13 bases at J; junction bases unmatched: 9. CDR1 and CDR2 (germline): LNHDA, SQIVND (reference sequence). CDR3 length: 11 residues. For the CDR3, the DNA is TGTGCCAGCAAGGGACTAGGGCGTGAGTATTTT. Translating gives CASKGLGREYF.

V and J are TRBV4-1 and TRBJ2-3; perhaps TRBD1 as D (7 bases). Trimming left V 4 bases short and J 2 bases short, with 19 bases between. CDR3 length: 17 amino acids. The germline V gene has CDR1 MGHRA and CDR2 YSYEKL. CDR3 DNA sequence: TGCGCCAGCAGCCCCAGGGGGGCGGGGCTCTCCACAGATACGCAGTATTTT. Translating it yields CASSPRGAGLSTDTQYF.

The V call is TRBV7-9, the J call TRBJ1-6, with D possibly being TRBD1 (6 bases). Per the germline V gene, CDR1 is SEHNR and CDR2 is FQNEAQ (reference sequence). This CDR3 is built from 13 residues. V was cut by 2 bases and J by 10 bases, with 9 bases left in between. CDR3 DNA: TGTGCCAGCAGCTTAAGGGACACCTCACCCCTCCACTTT. This translates into CASSLRDTSPLHF.

The V and J genes are TRBV11-2 and TRBJ2-7, with D tentatively TRBD1 (6 bases). Germline V CDR1 and CDR2: SGHAT, FQNNGV. This CDR3 is built from 14 residues. The V and J ends lost 3 bases and 2 bases respectively, with 11 bases between them. The CDR3 region is CASSFNRDTYEQYF. CDR3 in DNA: TGTGCCAGCAGCTTCAACCGGGACACCTACGAGCAGTACTTC.

The rearrangement joins TRBV5-1 to TRBJ2-6, with 8 nucleotides matching TRBD2. The ends lost 6 bases at V and 4 bases at J; junction bases unmatched: 6. The V gene's germline CDR1 is SGHRS and CDR2 YFSETQ. The CDR3 is made up of 15 amino acids. CDR3 nucleotide sequence: TGCGCCAGCAACACGGGGGGGTCCGGGGCCAACGTCCTGACTTTC. Protein sequence: CASNTGGSGANVLTF.

The CDR3 sequence: CASSSEETQYF. DNA of the CDR3: TGTGCCAGCAGCAGCGAAGAGACCCAGTACTTC. V and J are TRBV2 and TRBJ2-5; D gene ambiguous. The CDR3 has 11 residues. Germline V gene sequence: CDR1 SNHLY, CDR2 FYNNEI. V was trimmed by 6 bases and J by 3 bases, leaving 5 bases between them. Looking up the rest from reference TRBV2 and TRBJ2-5 gives the full variable domain: EPEVTQTPSHQVTQMGQEVILRCVPISNHLYFYWYRQILGQKVEFLVSFYNNEISEKSEIFDDQFSVERPDGSNFTLKIRSTKLEDSAMYFCASSSEETQYFGPGTRLLVL.

The gene calls are TRBV5-1 and TRBJ1-5; no clear D. V lost 0 bases and J lost 0, with 7 bases in between. The V gene's germline CDR1 is SGHRS and CDR2 YFSETQ. CDR3 length equals 15 residues. The CDR3 protein is CASSLEPYSNQPQHF. Here the CDR3 DNA reads TGCGCCAGCAGCTTGGAGCCGTATAGCAATCAGCCCCAGCATTTT.

In nucleotides, the CDR3 is TGTGCCAGCAGCGTCAGGACAGCCAATGAGCAGTTCTTC. As protein: CASSVRTANEQFF. The chain links TRBV9 to TRBJ2-1; the D gene is possibly TRBD1 (6 bases). The length of the CDR3 is 13 residues. V was pared by 2 bases and J by 6 bases, with 9 bases between. Germline assignment: CDR1 SGDLS and CDR2 YYNGEE.

CDR3 region: CASSLGRRDKNTEAFF. Here the CDR3 DNA reads TGTGCCAGCAGCTTAGGTCGCCGGGACAAGAACACTGAAGCTTTCTTT. The chain couples TRBV11-3 to TRBJ1-1, with D tentatively TRBD1 (6 bases). Trimming cost V 1 base and J 1 base, with 13 bases left between them. The germline V gene has CDR1 SGHNT and CDR2 YENEEA. There are 16 residues in the CDR3.

This clone was observed once. The chain joins TRBV21-1 to TRBJ2-1; the DNA was not compared with TRBD2, the D call given in the table. TRBV21-1 is assigned pseudogene status. This CDR3 contains 16 residues. The CDR3 region is CASSQRCAGADNEQFF. The CDR3 DNA follows: TGTGCCAGCAGTCAAAGGTGCGCGGGGGCTGACAATGAGCAGTTCTTC.